This T cell receptor (beta chain) was recovered during a study of technical replicates of blood from a few donors. The length of the CDR3 is 14 residues. Germline CDR1 SGHDN, CDR2 FVKESK. V lost 3 bases, J lost 1 base, and 10 bases lay in between. TCRdb's copy holds only in-frame clones and misses some; the assay was immunoSEQ multiplex PCR. The profile shows 70,000 to 80,000 clones, about 90% of them singletons. The chain employs TRBV14 and TRBJ2-7; D ambiguous. Sequenced input: T cells isolated from PBMCs. This sequence was found in a human donor in good health. For the CDR3, the DNA is TGTGCCAGCAGCCACGCGATCGGTTCCTACGAGCAGTACTTC. Translated: CASSHAIGSYEQYF.